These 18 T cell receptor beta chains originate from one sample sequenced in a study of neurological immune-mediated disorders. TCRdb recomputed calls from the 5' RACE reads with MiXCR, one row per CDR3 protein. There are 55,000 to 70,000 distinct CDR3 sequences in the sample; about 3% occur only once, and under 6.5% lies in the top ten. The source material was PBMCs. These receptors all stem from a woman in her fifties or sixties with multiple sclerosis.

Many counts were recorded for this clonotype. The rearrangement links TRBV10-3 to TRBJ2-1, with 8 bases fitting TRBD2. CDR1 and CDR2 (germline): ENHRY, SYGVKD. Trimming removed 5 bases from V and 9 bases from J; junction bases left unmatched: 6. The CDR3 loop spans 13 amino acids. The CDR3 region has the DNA TGTGCCATCAGTAATAGCGGGGACGGTGAGCAGTTCTTC. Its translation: CAISNSGDGEQFF.

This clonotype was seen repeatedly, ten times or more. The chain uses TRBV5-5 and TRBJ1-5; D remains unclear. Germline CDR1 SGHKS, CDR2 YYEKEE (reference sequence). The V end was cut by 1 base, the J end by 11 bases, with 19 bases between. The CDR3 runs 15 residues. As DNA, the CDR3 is TGTGCCAGCAGCTTGTCTGGGCACCGACTCGCGGCCCAGCATTTT. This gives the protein CASSLSGHRLAAQHF.

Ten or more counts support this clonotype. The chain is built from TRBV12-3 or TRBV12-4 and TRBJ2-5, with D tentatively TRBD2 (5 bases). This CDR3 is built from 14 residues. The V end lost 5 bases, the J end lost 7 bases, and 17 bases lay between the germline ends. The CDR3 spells CASSQTKFSSTQYF. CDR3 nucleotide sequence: TGTGCCAGCAGTCAGACTAAATTTTCGTCGACCCAGTACTTC.

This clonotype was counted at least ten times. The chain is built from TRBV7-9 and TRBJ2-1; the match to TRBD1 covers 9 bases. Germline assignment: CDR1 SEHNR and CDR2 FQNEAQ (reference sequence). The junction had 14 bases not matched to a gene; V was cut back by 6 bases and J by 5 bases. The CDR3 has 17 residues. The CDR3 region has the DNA TGTGCCAGCAGTCCAGGTCGAACGGGACAGGGAGACAATGAGCAGTTCTTC. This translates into CASSPGRTGQGDNEQFF.

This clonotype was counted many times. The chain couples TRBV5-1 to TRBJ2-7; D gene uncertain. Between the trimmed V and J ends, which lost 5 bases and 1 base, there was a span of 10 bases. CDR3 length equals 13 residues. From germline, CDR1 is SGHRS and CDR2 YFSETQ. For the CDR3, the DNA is TGCGCCAGCAGGAAGGACCGGTCCTACGAGCAGTACGTC. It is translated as CASRKDRSYEQYV.

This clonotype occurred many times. CDR3 loop: CASSLEGLAGLSSYNEQFF. As DNA, the CDR3 is TGCGCCAGCAGCTTGGAAGGACTAGCGGGGCTTAGCTCCTACAATGAGCAGTTCTTC. The genes are TRBV5-1 and TRBJ2-1, with 12 bases aligning to TRBD2. J lost 0 bases, V lost 0 bases, and 7 bases had no gene match. The CDR3 totals 19 residues. Germline V CDR1 and CDR2: SGHRS, YFSETQ.

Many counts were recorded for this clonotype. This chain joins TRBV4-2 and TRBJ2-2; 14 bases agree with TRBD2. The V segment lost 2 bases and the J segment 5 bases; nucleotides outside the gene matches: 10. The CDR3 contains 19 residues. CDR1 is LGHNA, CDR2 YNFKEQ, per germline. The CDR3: CASSQTLTSGGADTGELFF. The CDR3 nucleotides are TGTGCCAGCAGCCAAACGCTGACTAGCGGGGGGGCCGATACCGGGGAGCTGTTTTTT.

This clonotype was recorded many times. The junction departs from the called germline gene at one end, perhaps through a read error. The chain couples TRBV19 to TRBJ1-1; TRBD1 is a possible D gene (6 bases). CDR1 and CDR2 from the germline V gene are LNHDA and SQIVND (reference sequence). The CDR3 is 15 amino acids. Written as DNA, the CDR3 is TGTGCCAGTAGTCCCCAGACAGGTAGGAACGCTGAAGCTTTCTTT. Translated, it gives CASSPQTGRNAEAFF.

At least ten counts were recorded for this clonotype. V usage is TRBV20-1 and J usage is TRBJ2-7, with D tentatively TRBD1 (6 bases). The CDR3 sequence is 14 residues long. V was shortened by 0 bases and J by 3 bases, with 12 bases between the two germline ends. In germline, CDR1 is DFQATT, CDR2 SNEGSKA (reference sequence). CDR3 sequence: CSARDRRGGYEQYF. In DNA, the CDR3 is TGCAGTGCTAGAGACCGTAGAGGGGGCTACGAGCAGTACTTC.

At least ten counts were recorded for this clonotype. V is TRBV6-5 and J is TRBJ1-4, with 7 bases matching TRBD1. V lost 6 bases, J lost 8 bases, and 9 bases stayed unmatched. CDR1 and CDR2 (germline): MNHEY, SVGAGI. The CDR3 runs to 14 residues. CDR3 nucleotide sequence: TGTGCCAGCAGCCCCGGGACAGCGGCCGAAAAACTGTTTTTT. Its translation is CASSPGTAAEKLFF.

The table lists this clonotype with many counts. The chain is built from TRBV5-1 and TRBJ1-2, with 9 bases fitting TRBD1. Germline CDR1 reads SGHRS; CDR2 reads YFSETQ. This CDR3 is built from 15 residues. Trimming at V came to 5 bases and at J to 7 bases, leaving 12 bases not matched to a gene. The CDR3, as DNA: TGCGCCAGCAGAGTGGGACAGGGAGAAATTGGTGGCTACACCTTC. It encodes CASRVGQGEIGGYTF.

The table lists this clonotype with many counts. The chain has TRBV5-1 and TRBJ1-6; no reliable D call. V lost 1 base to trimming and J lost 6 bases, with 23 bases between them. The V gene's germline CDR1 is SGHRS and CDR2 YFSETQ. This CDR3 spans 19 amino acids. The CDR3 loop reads CASSLIPFDLITGNSPLHF. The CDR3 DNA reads TGCGCCAGCAGCTTGATCCCTTTCGACCTCATCACGGGTAATTCACCCCTCCACTTT.

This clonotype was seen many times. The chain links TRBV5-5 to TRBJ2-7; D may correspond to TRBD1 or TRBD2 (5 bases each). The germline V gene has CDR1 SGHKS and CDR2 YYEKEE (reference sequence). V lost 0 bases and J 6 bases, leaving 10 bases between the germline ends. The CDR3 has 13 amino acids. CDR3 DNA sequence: TGTGCCAGCAGCTTGGTGGCAGGGAGCGAGCAGTACTTC. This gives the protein CASSLVAGSEQYF.

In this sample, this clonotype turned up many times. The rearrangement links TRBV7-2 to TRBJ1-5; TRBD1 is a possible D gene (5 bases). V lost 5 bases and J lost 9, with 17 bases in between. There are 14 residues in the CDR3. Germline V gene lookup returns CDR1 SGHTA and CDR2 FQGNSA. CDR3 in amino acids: CASSLPAWGGPQHF. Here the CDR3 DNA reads TGTGCCAGCAGCCTCCCGGCCTGGGGGGGGCCCCAGCATTTT.

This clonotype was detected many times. The CDR3 DNA reads TGTGCCAGCAGCCATGGAGTCGGACAGTACAATGAGCAGTTCTTC. It encodes CASSHGVGQYNEQFF. The J gene is TRBJ2-1, the V gene TRBV14, with a weak D call TRBD1 (6 bases). This CDR3 region has 15 residues. Germline CDR1 is SGHDN and CDR2 is FVKESK. V was trimmed by 3 bases and J by 4 bases, leaving 13 bases between them.

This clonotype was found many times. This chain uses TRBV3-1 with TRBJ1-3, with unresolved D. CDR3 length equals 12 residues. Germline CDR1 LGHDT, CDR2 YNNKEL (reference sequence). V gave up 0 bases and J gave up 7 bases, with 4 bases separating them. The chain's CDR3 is CASSQDLNTIYF. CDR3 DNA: TGTGCCAGCAGCCAAGACCTGAACACCATATATTTT.

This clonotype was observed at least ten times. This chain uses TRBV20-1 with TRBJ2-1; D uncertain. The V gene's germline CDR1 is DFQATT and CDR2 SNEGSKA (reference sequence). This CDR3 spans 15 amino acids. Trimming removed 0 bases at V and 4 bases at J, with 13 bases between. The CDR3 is CSARDPDRTYNEQFF. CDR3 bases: TGCAGTGCTAGAGACCCCGACCGTACGTACAATGAGCAGTTCTTC.

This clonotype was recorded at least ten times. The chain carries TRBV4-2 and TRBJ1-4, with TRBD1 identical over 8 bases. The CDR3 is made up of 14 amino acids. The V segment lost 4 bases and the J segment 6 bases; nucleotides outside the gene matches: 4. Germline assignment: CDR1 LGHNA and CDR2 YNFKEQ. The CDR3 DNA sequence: TGTGCCAGCAGCCGATACAGGGGGGATGAAAAACTGTTTTTT. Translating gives CASSRYRGDEKLFF.